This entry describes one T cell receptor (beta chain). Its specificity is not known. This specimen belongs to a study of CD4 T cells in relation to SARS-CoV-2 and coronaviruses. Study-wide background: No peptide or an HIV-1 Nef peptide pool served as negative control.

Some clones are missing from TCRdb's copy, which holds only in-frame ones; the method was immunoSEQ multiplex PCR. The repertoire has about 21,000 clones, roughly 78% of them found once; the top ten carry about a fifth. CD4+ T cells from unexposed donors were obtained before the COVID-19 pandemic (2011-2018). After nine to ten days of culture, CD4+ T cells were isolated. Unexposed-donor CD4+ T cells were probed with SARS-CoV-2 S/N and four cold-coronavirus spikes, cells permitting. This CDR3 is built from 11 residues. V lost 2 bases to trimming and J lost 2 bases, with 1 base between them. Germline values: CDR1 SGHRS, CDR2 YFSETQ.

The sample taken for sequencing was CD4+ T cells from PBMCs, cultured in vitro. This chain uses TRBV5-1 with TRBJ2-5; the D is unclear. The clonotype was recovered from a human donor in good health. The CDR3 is CASSLQETQYF. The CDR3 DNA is TGCGCCAGCAGCTTACAAGAGACCCAGTACTTC.